This T cell receptor (beta chain) was identified in a study of T cell responses to AZD1222 COVID-19 vaccine. Assay used: immunoSEQ multiplex PCR; TCRdb lists only in-frame clones, some missing. The data contain about 100,000 clones, over 90% of them singletons. CDR3 length: 16 residues. Germline values: CDR1 LNHDA, CDR2 SQIVND (reference sequence). The ends were cut back, 3 bases at V and 4 bases at J, with 18 bases in the middle. This chain joins TRBV19 and TRBJ1-2; D is perhaps TRBD1 (5 bases). This sequence was found in an adult in good health. The specimen comprised peripheral blood, sampled on day 0 of AZD1222 vaccination. The DNA of the CDR3 is TGTGCCAGTAGTATTGGGGCAAGGGCAGGGTCCTATGGCTACACCTTC. Translated, it gives CASSIGARAGSYGYTF.